Reported below is one T cell receptor (beta chain). The antigen is unknown. TCRdb reprocessed the 5' RACE reads via MiXCR and lists one record per CDR3 protein. The sample contains more than 650,000 distinct CDR3 sequences, roughly 10% of which appear only once. The data stem from a study of CD8 T cells in ankylosing spondylitis. Study results and limitations: A motif of several highly homologous TCR beta variants was seen as apparently characteristic of ankylosing spondylitis blood. There were earlier reports of some motif variants in reactive arthritis synovial fluid and blood. Enrichment of disease-linked clones was reportedly significant in matched ankylosing spondylitis synovial fluid.

CDR3 length equals 14 residues. Germline-derived CDR1 and CDR2 are MNHEY and SMNVEV (reference sequence). J gave up 4 bases and V 5 bases, and 7 bases lay outside the gene matches. This TCR derives from a male donor with ankylosing spondylitis. The gene calls are TRBV27 and TRBJ2-5; 7 bases fit TRBD1. The sample consisted of blood, either unsorted or a sorted T cell fraction (not recorded which). The DNA of the CDR3 is TGTGCCAGCAGTCCAGGACAGGCTGGAGAGACCCAGTACTTC. Protein: CASSPGQAGETQYF.